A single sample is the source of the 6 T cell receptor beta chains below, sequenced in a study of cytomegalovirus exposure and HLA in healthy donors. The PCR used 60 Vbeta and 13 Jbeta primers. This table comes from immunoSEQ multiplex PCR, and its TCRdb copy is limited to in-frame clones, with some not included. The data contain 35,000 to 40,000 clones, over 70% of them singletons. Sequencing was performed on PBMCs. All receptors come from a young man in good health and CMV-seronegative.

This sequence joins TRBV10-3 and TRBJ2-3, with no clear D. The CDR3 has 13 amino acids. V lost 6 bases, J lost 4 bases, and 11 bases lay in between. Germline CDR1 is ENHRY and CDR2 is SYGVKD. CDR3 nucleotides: TGTGCCATCAGCCCTCAACTACCAGATACGCAGTATTTT. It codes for CAISPQLPDTQYF.

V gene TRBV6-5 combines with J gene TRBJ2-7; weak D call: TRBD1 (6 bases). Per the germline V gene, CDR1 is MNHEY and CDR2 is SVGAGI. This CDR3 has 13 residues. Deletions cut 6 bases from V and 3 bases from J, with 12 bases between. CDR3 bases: TGTGCCAGCAGGCAGACAGGAGTCTACGAGCAGTACTTC. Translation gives CASRQTGVYEQYF.

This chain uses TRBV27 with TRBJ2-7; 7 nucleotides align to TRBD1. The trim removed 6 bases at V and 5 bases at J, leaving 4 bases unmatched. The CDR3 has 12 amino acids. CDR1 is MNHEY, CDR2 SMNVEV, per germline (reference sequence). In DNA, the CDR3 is TGTGCCAGCAGCCGACAGGGTAACGAGCAGTACTTC. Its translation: CASSRQGNEQYF.

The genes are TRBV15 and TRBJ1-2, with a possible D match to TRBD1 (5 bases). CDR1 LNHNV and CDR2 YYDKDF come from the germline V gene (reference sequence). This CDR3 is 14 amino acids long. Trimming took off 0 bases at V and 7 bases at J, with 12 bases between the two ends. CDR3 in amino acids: CATSRDGTGGGYTF. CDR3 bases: TGTGCCACCAGCAGAGATGGCACAGGTGGTGGCTACACCTTC.

CDR3 residues: CASRSSDRGTDTQYF. CDR3 DNA sequence: TGTGCAAGTCGCTCCTCGGACAGGGGAACAGATACGCAGTATTTT. V and J are TRBV12-2 and TRBJ2-3; the table's D call, TRBD1, was not checked against the DNA. TRBV12-2 is marked as a pseudogene. The CDR3 is made up of 15 amino acids.

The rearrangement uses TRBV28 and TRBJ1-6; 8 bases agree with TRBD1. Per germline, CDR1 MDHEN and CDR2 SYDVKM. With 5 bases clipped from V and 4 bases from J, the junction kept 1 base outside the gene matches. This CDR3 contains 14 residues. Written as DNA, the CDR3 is TGTGCCAGCAGTCGGACAGGGTATAATTCACCCCTCCACTTT. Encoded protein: CASSRTGYNSPLHF.